This TCR beta chain was retrieved from a study of CD8 T cells in ankylosing spondylitis (TCRdb year 2017). At the level of the whole study: The study profiled T cell receptor beta repertoires in healthy donors and ankylosing spondylitis patients to find disease-linked TCR variants. The whole study cohort included about a hundred healthy donors and 20 to 30 ankylosing spondylitis patients. Samples of peripheral blood were taken, and for ankylosing spondylitis patients, synovial fluid was collected as well.

Here V drops 3 bases and J drops 4 bases, and the junction holds 9 bases not matched to any gene. The CDR3 runs 16 residues from the cysteine to the phenylalanine. Kept here is only the CDR3 DNA, which spans 48 bases and is read in frame from base 1. Taken from the germline V gene, the CDR1 and CDR2 loops are SGHRS and YFSETQ. The run used an Illumina HiSeq 2500. TCR beta libraries were prepared by quantitative 5'-RACE with molecular barcodes. For the original study's pipeline: A new computational method based on a probabilistic model of VDJ rearrangement was used to identify disease-linked TCR variants. TCRdb redid the processing of the public reads, applying fastp at Q25 and MiXCR, and retained in-frame beta chains. Rows are combined by CDR3 protein, so each entry shows the most common genes and DNA. The authors' filters were not applied to this entry. The sample yields some 70,000 distinct CDR3 sequences; roughly 5.2% were counted once. 2.2% of the sample is held by the ten biggest clonotypes.

This clonotype was picked up many times. It lacks a known antigen. There are no base qualities to consult, and no much larger clone falls within one base. On the study overall, not on this receptor specifically: A TCR beta motif made up of several highly homologous amino acid variants appeared to be characteristic of blood from ankylosing spondylitis patients. Some of the motif variants had been reported before in the synovial fluid and blood of reactive arthritis patients, a finding that suggests common disease-initiation mechanisms. The disease-linked clones were reported as significantly enriched in matched synovial fluid samples from ankylosing spondylitis patients. The disease-linked clones had a CD8+ phenotype and were found at relatively low frequencies in peripheral blood.

Recombination connected TRBV5-1 to TRBJ2-2; 7 middle bases align to TRBD1. Material for sequencing was blood, either unsorted or a sorted T cell fraction (not recorded which). The clonotype comes from a male donor with ankylosing spondylitis or in good health (not recorded which). The CDR3: CASSSRTGAGTGELFF. The nucleotide sequence reads TGCGCCAGCAGCTCCCGTACAGGGGCAGGCACCGGGGAGCTGTTTTTT.